The 2 T cell receptor beta chains presented below share a single source sample, sequenced in a study of T cell repertoires in cytomegalovirus infection. Each CDR3 protein is one row after TCRdb ran MiXCR on the reads. The repertoire has hundreds of thousands of distinct CDR3 sequences, around 35% of them found once; the top ten carry roughly 15%. Their target antigens are unknown. The input for sequencing was cultured PBMCs, taken from culture after CMV antigen stimulation. All receptors derive from a human donor in good health (CMV status not recorded). Some clones in this sample may be carry-over from other donors' samples.

The chain couples TRBV12-5 to TRBJ2-7, with TRBD1 matching 10 bases. The germline gives CDR1 LGHNT, CDR2 FRNRAP. V lost 6 bases and J lost 4; bases outside the gene matches: 3. The CDR3 loop spans 13 amino acids. For the CDR3, the DNA is TGTGCTAGTGGCTGGGACAGGGGATACGAGCAGTACTTC. Protein sequence: CASGWDRGYEQYF. Based on the CDR3 plus reference TRBV12-5 and TRBJ2-7, the full variable domain is DARVTQTPRHKVTEMGQEVTMRCQPILGHNTVFWYRQTMMQGLELLAYFRNRAPLDDSGMPKDRFSAEMPDATLATLKIQPSEPRDSAVYFCASGWDRGYEQYFGPGTRLTVT.

This chain uses TRBV10-3 with TRBJ2-5, with D maybe TRBD1 (6 bases). The germline CDR1 and CDR2 sequences are ENHRY and SYGVKD. The CDR3 loop spans 18 amino acids. V shed 3 bases and J shed 5 bases, with 25 bases lying between them. The CDR3 DNA is TGTGCCATCAGTGAATCTGGTCTGACAGGTTCGGGTGGGGAGACCCAGTACTTC. The encoded protein is CAISESGLTGSGGETQYF.